Sequencing of this T cell receptor beta chain was carried out in a study of T cell clonality in common variable immunodeficiency. Study-wide results and limits: Fewer TCRbeta clones were shared among CVID subjects than controls. Repertoire-complication correlations in CVID were limited by patient heterogeneity. CVID subjects showed higher TCRbeta clonality than healthy controls.

Many counts were recorded for this clone. What it binds is not known. One end of the junction is discordant with germline, which a read error may explain. The CDR3 is cut off 3 residues early in the read; its end comes from the germline J gene. Equal genomic DNA amounts from CVID and control samples were sequenced. Measured with immunoSEQ multiplex PCR; TCRdb has only the in-frame clones, and not every one. The repertoire consists of 35,000 to 55,000 clones, none detected only once. This CDR3 is 17 amino acids long. Germline CDR1 LGHNA, CDR2 YNFKEQ. J is TRBJ1-2 and V is TRBV4-2; tentatively, D is TRBD1 (6 bases). Sequencing was performed on peripheral blood mononuclear cells. The sequence came from a person aged 18 to 70 in good health. The chain's CDR3 is CASSQDPGIQGSDGYTF. The covered CDR3 bases are TGCGCCAGCAGCCAAGATCCGGGCATACAGGGTTCGGATGGC.